This entry lists 25 T cell receptor beta chains sequenced from one sample in a study of blood T cell repertoires in COVID-19. TCRdb keeps only in-frame clones here, not all; method: immunoSEQ multiplex PCR. The sample has hundreds of thousands of clones, 70% to 90% seen once; the top ten hold 0.8% to 0.85%. Material for sequencing was peripheral blood. These receptors were obtained from a man aged 18-30 years with COVID-19, enrolled during active disease.

This rearrangement joins TRBV5-5 to TRBJ2-3; D is uncertain. In germline, CDR1 is SGHKS, CDR2 YYEKEE (reference sequence). The CDR3 runs to 15 residues. V was pared by 1 base and J by 2 bases, with 11 bases between. In DNA form, the CDR3 reads TGTGCCAGCAGCTTGCCCCCCGGGTACACAGATACGCAGTATTTT. Its protein product is CASSLPPGYTDTQYF.

The genes are TRBV7-9 and TRBJ1-1, with a weak D call TRBD1 (5 bases). The CDR3 totals 14 residues. V gave up 4 bases and J gave up 1 base, with 10 bases separating them. The V gene's germline CDR1 is SEHNR and CDR2 FQNEAQ (reference sequence). In DNA, the CDR3 is TGTGCCAGCAGCTCAATTCAGGGGAACACTGAAGCTTTCTTT. It is translated as CASSSIQGNTEAFF.

V gene TRBV9 combines with J gene TRBJ1-6, with TRBD1 identical over 8 bases. The CDR3 runs 15 residues. Germline CDR1 SGDLS, CDR2 YYNGEE. V was clipped by 2 bases and J by 5 bases; unmatched bases: 3. In DNA, the CDR3 is TGTGCCAGCAGCGTCGGACAGGGCAATAATTCACCCCTCCACTTT. It codes for CASSVGQGNNSPLHF. The full variable domain, its missing parts supplied by reference TRBV9 and TRBJ1-6, is DSGVTQTPKHLITATGQRVTLRCSPRSGDLSVYWYQQSLDQGLQFLIQYYNGEERAKGNILERFSAQQFPDLHSELNLSSLELGDSALYFCASSVGQGNNSPLHFGNGTRLTVT.

The chain recombines TRBV4-1 with TRBJ1-2; maybe TRBD1 (5 bases). V was clipped by 0 bases and J by 2 bases, with 13 bases between them. The CDR3 contains 16 residues. Germline lookup yields CDR1 MGHRA and CDR2 YSYEKL. The CDR3 here is CASSQEAGRANYGYTF. Here the CDR3 DNA reads TGCGCCAGCAGCCAAGAGGCGGGGCGCGCCAACTATGGCTACACCTTC.

The chain has TRBV5-1 and TRBJ2-7, with D possibly TRBD1 on 5 matching bases. The CDR3 covers 15 residues. V dropped 2 bases and J dropped 6 bases, with 18 bases sitting between them. Germline V gene data show CDR1 as SGHRS and CDR2 as YFSETQ. CDR3 sequence (DNA): TGCGCCAGCAGCTTAACCCCCGGGCAGGGCAGCGAGCAGTACTTC. It specifies CASSLTPGQGSEQYF. The full variable domain, rest sourced from reference TRBV5-1 and TRBJ2-7, is KAGVTQTPRYLIKTRGQQVTLSCSPISGHRSVSWYQQTPGQGLQFLFEYFSETQRNKGNFPGRFSGRQFSNSRSEMNVSTLELGDSALYLCASSLTPGQGSEQYFGPGTRLTVT.

The chain is built from TRBV7-8 and TRBJ2-5, with 15 positions matching TRBD2. The CDR3 extends over 16 amino acids. CDR1 SGHVS and CDR2 FQNEAQ come from the germline V gene. V was clipped by 5 bases and J by 4 bases; unmatched bases: 5. The CDR3 coding sequence is TGTGCCAGCAGCAGGACTAGCGGGGGGGCCGGAGAGACCCAGTACTTC. Translated: CASSRTSGGAGETQYF.

The chain combines TRBV20-1 with TRBJ2-2, with D unresolved. Germline V lookup: CDR1 DFQATT, CDR2 SNEGSKA (reference sequence). This CDR3 spans 13 amino acids. V lost 3 bases, J lost 3 bases, and 8 bases lay in between. CDR3 sequence (DNA): TGCAGTGCTAGTAGCACGGACACCGGGGAGCTGTTTTTT. Translated, it gives CSASSTDTGELFF.

The chain couples TRBV28 to TRBJ2-7, with 12 bases matching TRBD2. V lost 2 bases, J lost 4 bases, and 12 bases stayed unmatched. Looked up from germline, CDR1 is MDHEN and CDR2 is SYDVKM. The CDR3 contains 18 residues. For the CDR3, the DNA is TGTGCCAGCAGTTTAGGGACTAGCGGGTTCCGGAGCCCTTACGAGCAGTACTTC. Its protein product is CASSLGTSGFRSPYEQYF.

The CDR3 DNA reads as TGTGCCAGCAGCTCAATTCAGGGTCGGAGCTATGGCTACACCTTC. The encoded protein is CASSSIQGRSYGYTF. The chain joins TRBV11-2 to TRBJ1-2; TRBD1 might be the D (5 bases). CDR1 SGHAT and CDR2 FQNNGV come from the germline V gene. This CDR3 spans 15 amino acids. V lost 4 bases and J 4 bases, leaving 16 bases between the germline ends. Together with reference TRBV11-2 and TRBJ1-2, the CDR3 gives the full variable domain: EAGVAQSPRYKIIEKRQSVAFWCNPISGHATLYWYQQILGQGPKLLIQFQNNGVVDDSQLPKDRFSAERLKGVDSTLKIQPAKLEDSAVYLCASSSIQGRSYGYTFGSGTRLTVV.

This clone occurred a few times. The J gene is TRBJ1-3, the V gene TRBV18; 12 bases line up with TRBD1. Trimming cost V 3 bases and J 2 bases; bases outside gene matches: 2. The CDR3 loop spans 16 amino acids. Germline CDR1 and CDR2: KGHSH and LQKENI. In DNA, the CDR3 is TGTGCCAGCTCACCGGGACAGGGGGCCGCTGGAAACACCATATATTTT. It encodes CASSPGQGAAGNTIYF.

V and J are TRBV5-1 and TRBJ2-7; TRBD1 matches 10 bases. This CDR3 comprises 17 residues. CDR1 and CDR2 (germline): SGHRS, YFSETQ. The V and J ends lost 3 bases and 5 bases, in that order; junction bases with no gene match: 14. The chain's CDR3 is CASSSQPLTGGADEQYF. CDR3 in DNA: TGCGCCAGCAGCTCGCAGCCTTTGACAGGGGGCGCGGACGAGCAGTACTTC.

The CDR3 nucleotides are TGTGCCAGCAGTGCCAGGGATACGCAGTATTTT. It translates to CASSARDTQYF. This sequence joins TRBV2 and TRBJ2-3; the D is unclear. CDR1 and CDR2 (germline): SNHLY, FYNNEI. CDR3 length: 11 amino acids. The V end was cut by 4 bases, the J end by 6 bases, with 5 bases between.

The chain is built from TRBV7-2 and TRBJ2-7; 11 nucleotides line up with TRBD2. This CDR3 contains 13 residues. Germline assignment: CDR1 SGHTA and CDR2 FQGNSA. The V segment lost 1 base and the J segment 11 bases; nucleotides outside the gene matches: 4. CDR3 protein: CASSLGLAGKEYF. CDR3 DNA sequence: TGTGCCAGCAGCTTAGGACTAGCGGGGAAGGAGTACTTC.

This chain connects TRBV2 to TRBJ1-5; 8 bases agree with TRBD1. This CDR3 spans 13 amino acids. The V gene's germline CDR1 is SNHLY and CDR2 FYNNEI. V dropped 7 bases and J dropped 7; count of bases not matched to a gene: 6. The CDR3 is CASKDREKQPQHF. CDR3 in DNA: TGTGCCAGCAAGGACAGGGAAAAACAGCCCCAGCATTTT.

V and J are TRBV5-5 and TRBJ1-5; TRBD1 might be the D (5 bases). The germline CDR1 and CDR2 sequences are SGHKS and YYEKEE (reference sequence). V was trimmed by 6 bases and J by 3 bases, leaving 10 bases between them. This CDR3 is 13 amino acids long. CDR3 bases: TGTGCCAGCACCGCGGGGACCAATCAGCCCCAGCATTTT. Translated: CASTAGTNQPQHF.

The chain employs TRBV12-5 and TRBJ2-5; 9 nucleotides line up with TRBD2. The CDR3 is 16 amino acids. Germline V gene sequence: CDR1 LGHNT, CDR2 FRNRAP. With V trimmed by 0 bases and J by 3 bases, 5 bases remained unmatched. This CDR3 is CASGLVPAGGKETQYF. DNA for the CDR3: TGTGCTAGTGGTTTGGTACCAGCGGGAGGTAAAGAGACCCAGTACTTC.

The chain is built from TRBV11-2 and TRBJ2-1; 9 bases fit TRBD2. This CDR3 region has 16 residues. CDR1 is SGHAT, CDR2 FQNNGV, per germline. V shed 3 bases and J 4 bases; nucleotides not matched to a gene: 7. The CDR3 loop is CASSFVAGGLYNEQFF. For the CDR3, the DNA is TGTGCCAGCAGCTTCGTTGCGGGAGGGTTGTACAATGAGCAGTTCTTC.

The V gene is TRBV2, the J gene TRBJ2-4; 12 nucleotides match TRBD2. With 6 bases clipped from V and 2 bases from J, the junction kept 5 bases outside the gene matches. There are 16 residues in the CDR3. CDR1 and CDR2 from the germline V gene are SNHLY and FYNNEI. CDR3 sequence reads: CASRRGLAGTKNIQYF. Here the CDR3 DNA reads TGTGCCAGCAGACGCGGACTAGCGGGAACCAAAAACATTCAGTACTTC.

The V call is TRBV2, the J call TRBJ2-2, with D tentatively TRBD2 (5 bases). The V end was cut by 5 bases, the J end by 3 bases, with 10 bases between. Germline loops: CDR1 SNHLY, CDR2 FYNNEI. CDR3 size: 14 residues. DNA of the CDR3: TGTGCCAGCAGTCGTCGGGAAGACACCGGGGAGCTGTTTTTT. It codes for CASSRREDTGELFF. The entire variable domain, with the rest obtained from reference TRBV2 and TRBJ2-2, is as follows: EPEVTQTPSHQVTQMGQEVILRCVPISNHLYFYWYRQILGQKVEFLVSFYNNEISEKSEIFDDQFSVERPDGSNFTLKIRSTKLEDSAMYFCASSRREDTGELFFGEGSRLTVL.

Points on this clone: The same CDR3 is also encoded by other DNA sequences in this sample. This chain links TRBV7-9 with TRBJ2-7; weak D call: TRBD1 (5 bases). The V end lost 1 base, the J end lost 3 bases, and 7 bases lay between the germline ends. The CDR3 length is 13 residues. Germline V gives CDR1 SEHNR, CDR2 FQNEAQ (reference sequence). The CDR3 DNA reads as TGTGCCAGCAGCTTAGGGACAAACTACGAGCAGTACTTC. Amino acid sequence: CASSLGTNYEQYF.

This rearrangement joins TRBV7-2 to TRBJ2-7; TRBD2 aligns across 10 bases. CDR1 SGHTA and CDR2 FQGNSA come from the germline V gene. J lost 6 bases, V lost 4 bases, and 12 bases had no gene match. CDR3 length equals 16 residues. CDR3 protein: CASSSPPSGSQREQYF. The CDR3 coding sequence is TGTGCCAGCAGCTCCCCCCCTAGCGGGAGTCAACGCGAGCAGTACTTC.

This chain links TRBV5-1 with TRBJ2-7; TRBD2 agrees at 7 bases. Per germline, CDR1 SGHRS and CDR2 YFSETQ. The CDR3 has 14 residues. V lost 4 bases to trimming and J lost 0 bases; unmatched junction nucleotides: 4. CDR3 coding DNA: TGCGCCAGCAGCCTCAGCGGGGACTCCTACGAGCAGTACTTC. Amino acid sequence: CASSLSGDSYEQYF.

The chain recombines TRBV5-4 with TRBJ2-2; 7 bases line up with TRBD1. V lost 1 base, J lost 7 bases, and 13 bases stayed unmatched. Germline V gene data show CDR1 as SGHNT and CDR2 as YYREEE (reference sequence). CDR3 length equals 17 residues. CDR3 amino acids: CASSLSVPTGTGGELFF. In DNA, the CDR3 is TGTGCCAGCAGCTTGTCCGTACCGACAGGGACGGGCGGGGAGCTGTTTTTT.

This chain links TRBV11-2 with TRBJ2-7, with a weak D call TRBD1 (6 bases). The CDR3 sequence is 15 residues long. Germline CDR1 SGHAT, CDR2 FQNNGV. V was cut by 3 bases and J by 3 bases, with 15 bases left in between. The CDR3 coding sequence is TGTGCCAGCAGCTTGATAAGCCAGGGACACTACGAGCAGTACTTC. It yields the protein CASSLISQGHYEQYF.

This clone was counted once. The V gene is TRBV3-1 (or the pseudogene TRBV3-2), the J gene TRBJ1-5, with D possibly TRBD1 on 6 matching bases. Germline V gene sequence: CDR1 LGHDT, CDR2 YNNKEL (reference sequence). V lost 0 bases, J lost 5 bases, and 14 bases lay in between. This CDR3 spans 16 amino acids. Written as DNA, the CDR3 is TGTGCCAGCAGCCAAGAAGGTGGGGGCGAGGATCAGCCCCAGCATTTT. Its protein product is CASSQEGGGEDQPQHF.